The clone carrying this TCR beta chain was found a few times. The antigen is undetermined. 5'RACE, which relied on constant-segment primers, yielded TCR alpha and TCR beta cDNA libraries carrying sample barcodes and UMIs. TCRdb reprocessed the 5' RACE reads with MiXCR, giving one entry per CDR3 protein. The table lists roughly 100,000 distinct CDR3 sequences, 15% to 20% of them singletons. The entry originates in a study of T-cell memory formation after mild COVID-19. Study details: Clusters of TCRs were largely donor specific. Study observations and caveats: CD4+ bias marked clones expanding day 15 to 37, unlike balanced contracting clones. Researchers found some responding clones in pre-infection memory, a sign that cross-reactive memory joined.

The sample consisted of PBMCs or a T cell subset sorted from them (not recorded which). The TCR comes from an adult woman who had mild COVID-19 (a few samples of this study predate the infection). Cell type and time point are not known.

CDR3 nucleotide sequence: TGTGCCAGCAAGCCCTCCTCGGACAATGAGCAGTTCTTC. Protein: CASKPSSDNEQFF. This chain uses TRBV27 with TRBJ2-1; D gene unclear. The V end was cut by 7 bases, the J end by 5 bases, with 12 bases between. The CDR3 sequence is 13 residues long. The V gene's germline CDR1 is MNHEY and CDR2 SMNVEV (reference sequence).